Following are 23 T cell receptor beta chains from one sample sequenced in a study of cytomegalovirus exposure and HLA in healthy donors. The PCR used 60 Vbeta and 13 Jbeta primers. The assay was immunoSEQ multiplex PCR, and TCRdb's table has in-frame clones only and misses some. The sample has 120,000 or so clones, 80% seen once. Input material: PBMCs. The receptors here all came from a man aged 30 to 45 in good health and CMV-seropositive.

In this sample, this clone turned up once. The chain recombines TRBV27 with TRBJ2-3; 13 bases match TRBD2. The CDR3 covers 18 residues. Germline V gene lookup returns CDR1 MNHEY and CDR2 SMNVEV (reference sequence). Trimming removed 4 bases from V and 5 bases from J; junction bases left unmatched: 12. The CDR3 loop is CASSSRTSGGPAGDTQYF. The DNA for the CDR3 is TGTGCCAGCAGTTCCAGGACTAGCGGGGGTCCCGCGGGAGATACGCAGTATTTT.

This chain uses TRBV30 with TRBJ1-5; D uncertain. Per the germline V gene, CDR1 is GTSNPN and CDR2 is SVGIG (reference sequence). This CDR3 contains 13 residues. V lost 0 bases and J 4 bases, leaving 7 bases between the germline ends. The CDR3, as DNA: TGTGCCTGGAGTGTACAGAAGAATCAGCCCCAGCATTTT. Its protein product is CAWSVQKNQPQHF.

V gene TRBV5-1 combines with J gene TRBJ2-3; 9 bases line up with TRBD2. This CDR3 comprises 16 residues. Trimming removed 0 bases from V and 3 bases from J; junction bases left unmatched: 5. Germline V CDR1 and CDR2: SGHRS, YFSETQ. The CDR3 DNA reads as TGCGCCAGCAGCTTGGTTGCGCTAGCGGGGACAGATACGCAGTATTTT. Residues: CASSLVALAGTDTQYF.

The gene calls are TRBV7-2 and TRBJ2-7; 10 bases align to TRBD2. The CDR3 is made up of 16 amino acids. The V gene's germline CDR1 is SGHTA and CDR2 FQGNSA. Losses at the gene ends were 3 bases for V and 5 bases for J; bases not matched to a gene: 10. This CDR3 reads CASSFLAGGSRHEQYF. The CDR3 DNA sequence: TGTGCCAGCAGCTTTTTAGCGGGGGGCTCCCGCCACGAGCAGTACTTC.

The rearrangement links TRBV19 to TRBJ1-1, with no clear D. The V gene lost 7 bases and the J gene lost 0 bases, with 9 bases spanning the gap. The CDR3 sequence is 13 residues long. Germline V gene data show CDR1 as LNHDA and CDR2 as SQIVND (reference sequence). The CDR3 DNA is TGTGCCAGTACCGCCCTACTGAACACTGAAGCTTTCTTT. This sequence encodes CASTALLNTEAFF. Using reference TRBV19 and TRBJ1-1 for the parts outside the CDR3, the full variable domain is DGGITQSPKYLFRKEGQNVTLSCEQNLNHDAMYWYRQDPGQGLRLIYYSQIVNDFQKGDIAEGYSVSREKKESFPLTVTSAQKNPTAFYLCASTALLNTEAFFGQGTRLTVV.

The chain combines TRBV5-1 with TRBJ2-7; 7 nucleotides line up with TRBD2. The trim removed 4 bases at V and 9 bases at J, leaving 19 bases unmatched. The CDR3 runs 16 residues. CDR1 and CDR2 from the germline V gene are SGHRS and YFSETQ. The CDR3 sequence is CASSVGSAGVQWSQYF. The CDR3 bases are TGCGCCAGCAGCGTGGGGTCGGCGGGGGTCCAATGGTCGCAGTACTTC.

The chain joins TRBV9 to TRBJ1-2, with TRBD1 matching over 7 bases. Trimming took 0 bases from V and 8 from J; bases not matched to a gene: 1. The CDR3 length is 12 residues. Per germline, CDR1 SGDLS and CDR2 YYNGEE. The CDR3 loop is CASSVDRGGYTF. The CDR3 nucleotides read TGTGCCAGCAGCGTAGACAGGGGAGGCTACACCTTC. Full variable domain (outside the CDR3, taken from reference TRBV9 and TRBJ1-2): DSGVTQTPKHLITATGQRVTLRCSPRSGDLSVYWYQQSLDQGLQFLIQYYNGEERAKGNILERFSAQQFPDLHSELNLSSLELGDSALYFCASSVDRGGYTFGSGTRLTVV.

This chain links TRBV19 with TRBJ2-5, with 13 bases lining up with TRBD2. CDR1 is LNHDA, CDR2 SQIVND, per germline (reference sequence). This CDR3 contains 16 residues. Losses at the gene ends were 3 bases for V and 5 bases for J; bases not matched to a gene: 6. DNA of the CDR3: TGTGCCAGTAGTATCACTAGCGGGGGGGCCCGGGAGACCCAGTACTTC. Translation gives CASSITSGGARETQYF.

The chain uses TRBV19 and TRBJ2-3, with 8 bases that match TRBD2. The CDR3 runs to 14 residues. V dropped 5 bases and J dropped 4; count of bases not matched to a gene: 5. Germline-derived CDR1 and CDR2 are LNHDA and SQIVND (reference sequence). The DNA of the CDR3 is TGTGCCAGTAGTGGACGACTAGCGTCAGATACGCAGTATTTT. It yields the protein CASSGRLASDTQYF.

This sequence joins TRBV6-6 and TRBJ1-4; no reliable D call. V lost 2 bases and J lost 5, with 9 bases in between. The germline V gene encodes CDR1 MNHNY and CDR2 SVGAGI (reference sequence). The CDR3 is 14 residues long. The CDR3 protein is CASSYPGMNEKLFF. CDR3 nucleotide sequence: TGTGCCAGCAGTTACCCAGGAATGAATGAAAAACTGTTTTTT.

The chain carries TRBV29-1 and TRBJ1-1; no firm D call. Germline values: CDR1 SQVTM, CDR2 ANQGSEA. Deletions cut 7 bases from V and 8 bases from J, with 11 bases between. The length of the CDR3 is 10 residues. The CDR3 sequence: CSAEGREAFF. DNA for the CDR3: TGCAGCGCCGAGGGCAGAGAAGCTTTCTTT.

The chain employs TRBV18 and TRBJ2-1, with TRBD1 matching 10 bases. V gave up 4 bases and J gave up 7 bases; unmatched junction bases: 7. CDR1 and CDR2 from the germline V gene are KGHSH and LQKENI. This CDR3 contains 15 residues. This CDR3 is CASSLTGGGLNEQFF. CDR3 coding DNA: TGTGCCAGCTCACTGACAGGGGGCGGTTTGAATGAGCAGTTCTTC.

This sequence joins TRBV28 and TRBJ1-6; 8 bases match TRBD1. The V gene's germline CDR1 is MDHEN and CDR2 SYDVKM. V was pared by 6 bases and J by 9 bases, with 7 bases of the junction left unmatched. The CDR3 has 14 residues. The CDR3 loop is CASSLDRGGSPLHF. The CDR3 DNA is TGTGCCAGCAGCCTCGACAGGGGTGGTTCACCCCTCCACTTT.

The CDR3 loop is CASRGGASGEFNTGELFF. The CDR3, as DNA: TGTGCCAGCAGAGGAGGGGCTAGCGGGGAATTTAACACCGGGGAGCTGTTTTTT. V usage is TRBV5-8 and J usage is TRBJ2-2, with 9 bases fitting TRBD2. The germline V gene has CDR1 SGHTS and CDR2 YDEGEE. The junction had 13 bases not matched to a gene; V was cut back by 5 bases and J by 2 bases. The CDR3 spans 18 residues.

The J gene is TRBJ2-5, the V gene TRBV29-1; D is perhaps TRBD2 (6 bases). Trimming took 7 bases from V and 3 from J, leaving 9 bases between them. Germline V CDR1 and CDR2: SQVTM, ANQGSEA. CDR3 size: 11 residues. CDR3 nucleotide sequence: TGCAGCGGAGGAGGGGAAGAGACCCAGTACTTC. As protein: CSGGGEETQYF.

This rearrangement joins TRBV15 to TRBJ1-1; 7 bases match TRBD1. Germline CDR1 and CDR2: LNHNV and YYDKDF (reference sequence). The CDR3 loop spans 15 amino acids. V was pared by 3 bases and J by 6 bases, with 10 bases of the junction left unmatched. As DNA, the CDR3 is TGTGCCACCAGCAGCCCTACGCAGGGGGTCGCTGAAGCTTTCTTT. Translated, it gives CATSSPTQGVAEAFF.

In its sample, this clone was seen a few times. CDR3 in DNA: TGTGCCAGCAGCGGCAGGGGAGCTACTGAAGCTTTCTTT. The encoded protein is CASSGRGATEAFF. The chain has TRBV6-1 and TRBJ1-1; perhaps TRBD1 as D (6 bases). Deletions cut 6 bases from V and 5 bases from J, with 13 bases between. CDR3 length equals 13 residues. The germline V gene has CDR1 MNHNS and CDR2 SASEGT.

J is TRBJ2-1 and V is TRBV5-1; D gene unclear. The V end was cut by 4 bases, the J end by 9 bases, with 11 bases between. Germline V CDR1 and CDR2: SGHRS, YFSETQ. The CDR3 covers 12 residues. CDR3 nucleotides: TGCGCCAGCAGCACTCTCGATGGTGAGCAGTTCTTC. Its translation: CASSTLDGEQFF.

The chain joins TRBV6-5 to TRBJ1-2, with no clear D. The CDR3 has 15 amino acids. V dropped 5 bases and J dropped 1 base, with 14 bases sitting between them. Per germline, CDR1 MNHEY and CDR2 SVGAGI. The CDR3 region has the DNA TGTGCCAGCAGTAGGAAGTACGACTATAACTATGGCTACACCTTC. Translation gives CASSRKYDYNYGYTF.

The rearrangement uses TRBV25-1 and TRBJ2-5; 10 nucleotides agree with TRBD2. The CDR3 is 15 amino acids. From germline, CDR1 is MGHDK and CDR2 SYGVNS. V was pared by 3 bases and J by 0 bases, with 1 base of the junction left unmatched. The CDR3 sequence is CASSDSGGYQETQYF. The DNA of the CDR3 is TGTGCCAGCAGTGATAGCGGGGGGTACCAAGAGACCCAGTACTTC. The variable domain in full, completed from reference TRBV25-1 and TRBJ2-5, reads EADIYQTPRYLVIGTGKKITLECSQTMGHDKMYWYQQDPGMELHLIHYSYGVNSTEKGDLSSESTVSRIRTEHFPLTLESARPSHTSQYLCASSDSGGYQETQYFGPGTRLLVL.

The chain couples TRBV4-2 to TRBJ2-1, with 13 bases fitting TRBD2. Germline-derived CDR1 and CDR2 are LGHNA and YNFKEQ. CDR3 length: 17 amino acids. Losses at the gene ends were 1 base for V and 10 bases for J; bases not matched to a gene: 10. CDR3: CASSQVATSGGWGEQFF. CDR3 nucleotide sequence: TGTGCCAGCAGCCAAGTTGCGACTAGCGGGGGGTGGGGAGAGCAGTTCTTC.

This clone was counted once. The V gene is TRBV19, the J gene TRBJ1-1, with D tentatively TRBD1 (6 bases). CDR1 is LNHDA, CDR2 SQIVND, per germline (reference sequence). V was clipped by 5 bases and J by 4 bases, with 11 bases between them. This CDR3 is 13 amino acids long. The CDR3 loop is CASSPRGATEAFF. The DNA for the CDR3 is TGTGCCAGTAGTCCCAGGGGCGCCACTGAAGCTTTCTTT. The full variable domain, completed using reference TRBV19 and TRBJ1-1, is DGGITQSPKYLFRKEGQNVTLSCEQNLNHDAMYWYRQDPGQGLRLIYYSQIVNDFQKGDIAEGYSVSREKKESFPLTVTSAQKNPTAFYLCASSPRGATEAFFGQGTRLTVV.

The genes are TRBV7-9 and TRBJ2-7; D perhaps matches TRBD1 (6 bases). The CDR3 spans 13 residues. Germline CDR1 is SEHNR and CDR2 is FQNEAQ (reference sequence). The V gene lost 4 bases and the J gene lost 4 bases, with 11 bases spanning the gap. The CDR3 nucleotides read TGTGCCAGCAGCTCGCAGGGGTCTTACGAGCAGTACTTC. It codes for CASSSQGSYEQYF. Full variable domain (rest looked up from reference TRBV7-9 and TRBJ2-7): DTGVSQNPRHKITKRGQNVTFRCDPISEHNRLYWYRQTLGQGPEFLTYFQNEAQLEKSRLLSDRFSAERPKGSFSTLEIQRTEQGDSAMYLCASSSQGSYEQYFGPGTRLTVT.